A selection of T cell receptor beta chains follows, all from one sample in a study of PD-1 blockade in classical Hodgkin lymphoma. Assay used: immunoSEQ multiplex PCR; TCRdb lists only in-frame clones, some missing. Of 46,000 or so clones listed, roughly 80% were seen once; the top ten hold 20% to 25%. Source: peripheral blood mononuclear cells (PBMCs), taken before the second cycle of nivolumab. The receptors come from a human donor with classical Hodgkin lymphoma. CDR3s include the opening cysteine and the closing phenylalanine or tryptophan. The D gene is left open where the match is weak. Expanded clones get a size class; other rows say once, few or many, or leave the size out.

clone size	D gene	V gene	J gene	CDR3 DNA	CDR3 protein
few	NA	TRBV7-6	TRBJ1-1	TGTGCCAGCAGCTTAACAGCCCAAATGAACACTGAAGCTTTCTTT	CASSLTAQMNTEAFF
NA	TRBD1	TRBV19	TRBJ1-1	TGTGCCAGTAATGACAGGGGAACTGAAGCTTTCTTT	CASNDRGTEAFF
NA	NA	TRBV19	TRBJ1-2	TGTGCCAGTAGTATTTCGGTCTATGGCTACACCTTC	CASSISVYGYTF
NA	NA	TRBV7-9	TRBJ2-7	TGTGCCAGCAGTCCTATGGTTCGCTCCTACGAGCAGTACTTC	CASSPMVRSYEQYF
NA	TRBD1	TRBV4-2	TRBJ1-4	TGTGCCAGCAGCCACCAATCGACAGGGGGCAATGAAAAACTGTTTTTT	CASSHQSTGGNEKLFF
NA	TRBD1	TRBV19	TRBJ2-1	TGTGCCAGTACCCTAAAGACAGGGTGGACGAATGAGCAGTTCTTC	CASTLKTGWTNEQFF
many	TRBD1	TRBV18	TRBJ1-1	TGTGCCAGCTCACGCCGGGGACAGACCTTGAACACTGAAGCTTTCTTT	CASSRRGQTLNTEAFF
NA	NA	TRBV10-3	TRBJ2-7	TGTGCCATCAGTGAGTTGGGGGGATCCTCCTACGAGCAGTACTTC	CAISELGGSSYEQYF
few	TRBD2	TRBV10-3	TRBJ2-1	TGTGCCATCAGCCTCGGGACTAGCGGGAACAATGAGCAGTTCTTC	CAISLGTSGNNEQFF
NA	NA	TRBV7-6	TRBJ2-7	TGTGCCAGCAGCTTAAGACCAGGGGACTTCACCTACGAGCAGTACTTC	CASSLRPGDFTYEQYF
few	TRBD2	TRBV18	TRBJ2-1	TGTGCCAGCTCACCACGGGGTAGCGGGAGCGGCAACAATGAGCAGTTCTTC	CASSPRGSGSGNNEQFF
NA	TRBD1	TRBV19	TRBJ1-4	TGTGCCAGTAGTTTCTCCCGGGACAGCATTAATGAAAAACTGTTTTTT	CASSFSRDSINEKLFF
NA	NA	TRBV9	TRBJ2-3	TGTGCCAGCAGCGTACTTCCGTTACTCGGGACAGATACGCAGTATTTT	CASSVLPLLGTDTQYF
NA	TRBD2	TRBV7-9	TRBJ2-3	TGTGCCAGCAGCCTATGGGGACTAGCACATATCACAGATACGCAGTATTTT	CASSLWGLAHITDTQYF
NA	NA	TRBV11-2	TRBJ2-2	TGTGCCAGCAGCTTTGGAGGCGTGGTAGGGGAGCTGTTTTTT	CASSFGGVVGELFF
NA	NA	TRBV28	TRBJ1-4	TGTGCCAGCAGCGAACACTCAACTAATGAAAAACTGTTTTTT	CASSEHSTNEKLFF
NA	NA	TRBV25-1	TRBJ2-2	TGTGCCAGCAGTCCAGTAGCGCCGAGGACCGGGGAGCTGTTTTTT	CASSPVAPRTGELFF